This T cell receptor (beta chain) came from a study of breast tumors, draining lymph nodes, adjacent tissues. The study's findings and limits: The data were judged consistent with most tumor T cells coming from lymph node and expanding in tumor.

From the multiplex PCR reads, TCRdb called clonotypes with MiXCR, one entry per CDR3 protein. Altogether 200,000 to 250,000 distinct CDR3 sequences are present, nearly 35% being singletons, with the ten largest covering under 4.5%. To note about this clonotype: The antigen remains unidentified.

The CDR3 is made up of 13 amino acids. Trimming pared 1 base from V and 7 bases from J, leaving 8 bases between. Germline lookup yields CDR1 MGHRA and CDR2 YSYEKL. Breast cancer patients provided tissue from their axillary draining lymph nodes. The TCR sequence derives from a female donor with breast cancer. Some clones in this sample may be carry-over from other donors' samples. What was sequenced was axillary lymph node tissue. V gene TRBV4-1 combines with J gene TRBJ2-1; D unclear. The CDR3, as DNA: TGCGCCAGCAGCCAAGGGATCAGGAATGAGCAGTTCTTC. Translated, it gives CASSQGIRNEQFF.